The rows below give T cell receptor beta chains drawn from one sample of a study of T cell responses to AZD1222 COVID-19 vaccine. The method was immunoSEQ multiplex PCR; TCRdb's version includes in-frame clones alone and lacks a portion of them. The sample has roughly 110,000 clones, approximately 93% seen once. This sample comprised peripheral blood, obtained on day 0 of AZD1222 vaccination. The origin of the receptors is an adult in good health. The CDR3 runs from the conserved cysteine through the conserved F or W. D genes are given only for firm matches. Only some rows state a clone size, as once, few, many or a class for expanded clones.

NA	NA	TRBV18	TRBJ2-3	TGTGCCAGCTCACCACGGGCGGGAGATACGCAGTATTTT	CASSPRAGDTQYF
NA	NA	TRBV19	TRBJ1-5	TGTGCCAGTAGTACCGGACAGTTTCTCCATCAGCCCCAGCATTTT	CASSTGQFLHQPQHF
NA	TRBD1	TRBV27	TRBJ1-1	TGTGCCAGCAGATTGTTGACAGGGGCGCATCAGAACACTGAAGCTTTCTTT	CASRLLTGAHQNTEAFF
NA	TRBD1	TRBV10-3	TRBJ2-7	TGTGCCATCAGTGAGTTACCGGGACAGGCCTACGAGCAGTACTTC	CAISELPGQAYEQYF
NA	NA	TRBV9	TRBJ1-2	TGTGCCAGCAGCCTAGACACGGGATATGGCTACACCTTC	CASSLDTGYGYTF
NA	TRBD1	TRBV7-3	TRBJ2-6	TGTGCCAGCAGCTTCCGTCCCGGGACAGGGGTCGGGGCCAACGTCCTGACTTTC	CASSFRPGTGVGANVLTF
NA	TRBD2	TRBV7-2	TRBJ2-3	TGTGCCAGCAGCTTAGGACTAGCGGGGGCCAGGGGCACAGATACGCAGTATTTT	CASSLGLAGARGTDTQYF
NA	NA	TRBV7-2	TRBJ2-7	TGTGCCAGCAGCGCGGGCCGCACGATCTACGAGCAGTACTTC	CASSAGRTIYEQYF
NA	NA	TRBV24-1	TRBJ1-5	TGTGCCACCAGTGATTACAATCAGCCCCAGCATTTT	CATSDYNQPQHF
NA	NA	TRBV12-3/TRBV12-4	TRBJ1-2	TGTGCCAGCAACCTCGGACCCCACGGCTACACCTTC	CASNLGPHGYTF
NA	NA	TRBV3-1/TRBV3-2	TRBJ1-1	TGTGCCAGCAGCCAAGGGCAGGATAGGAACACTGAAGCTTTCTTT	CASSQGQDRNTEAFF
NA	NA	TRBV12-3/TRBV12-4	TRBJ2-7	TGTGCCAGCAGTGCTTTCCCAAGTTACGAGCAGTACTTC	CASSAFPSYEQYF
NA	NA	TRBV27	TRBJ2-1	TGTGCCAGCAGTTTAGATGGGGTTCTCTACAATGAGCAGTTCTTC	CASSLDGVLYNEQFF
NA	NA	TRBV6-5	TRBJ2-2	TGTGCCAGCAGTTACGGGTTGGGGGCCGGGGAGCTGTTTTTT	CASSYGLGAGELFF
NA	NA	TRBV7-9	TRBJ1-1	TGTGCCTCCCGGGAAGGGGGGAACACTGAAGCTTTCTTT	CASREGGNTEAFF
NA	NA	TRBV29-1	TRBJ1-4	TGCAGCGTTGGCAGGGAGGGTGAAAAACTGTTTTTT	CSVGREGEKLFF
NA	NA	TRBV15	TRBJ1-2	TGTGCCACCAGCAGGTCTGGGCTGGCCGAGGATGGCTACACCTTC	CATSRSGLAEDGYTF
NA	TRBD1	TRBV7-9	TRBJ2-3	TGTGCCAGCAGCTTAGCGACAGGGGGGACAGATACGCAGTATTTT	CASSLATGGTDTQYF
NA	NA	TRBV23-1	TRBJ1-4	TGCGCCAGCAGTCCCCCGGACGAGCAGGACAATGAAAAACTGTTTTTT	CASSPPDEQDNEKLFF
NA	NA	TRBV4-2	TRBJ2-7	TGTGCCAGCAGCCAAGCCTACGAGCAGTACTTC	CASSQAYEQYF
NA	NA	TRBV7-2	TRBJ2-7	TGTGCCAGCAGCTTAGGACAGCACTACGAGCAGTACTTC	CASSLGQHYEQYF
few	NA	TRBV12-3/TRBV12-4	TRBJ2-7	TGTGCCAGCAGTTTAGGTCCGGGATCCGAGCAGTACTTC	CASSLGPGSEQYF
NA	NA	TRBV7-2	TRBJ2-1	TGTGCCAGCAGCTTCCTACAGGGCGGAAAGGACAATGAGCAGTTCTTC	CASSFLQGGKDNEQFF
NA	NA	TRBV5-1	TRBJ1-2	TGCGCCAGCAGCCTCAGGAGTTCAGCTAACTATGGCTACACCTTC	CASSLRSSANYGYTF
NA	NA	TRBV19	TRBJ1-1	TGTGCCAGTAGTACCGACGGGATGAACACTGAAGCTTTCTTT	CASSTDGMNTEAFF
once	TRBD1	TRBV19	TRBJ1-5	TGTGCCAGTAGTGCCCTTACAGGGGGCGGCAATCAGCCCCAGCATTTT	CASSALTGGGNQPQHF
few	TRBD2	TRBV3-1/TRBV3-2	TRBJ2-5	TGTGCCAGCAGTAGCGGGGGGCCCCAAGAGACCCAGTACTTC	CASSSGGPQETQYF
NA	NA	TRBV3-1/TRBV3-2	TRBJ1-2	TGTGCCAGCAGCCAAGATTACCTGACCTATGGCTACACCTTC	CASSQDYLTYGYTF
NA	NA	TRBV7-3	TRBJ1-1	TGTGCCAGCAGCTTATACGGGGGAGGCACTGAAGCTTTCTTT	CASSLYGGGTEAFF
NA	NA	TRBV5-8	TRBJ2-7	TGTGCCAGCAGCTTGAGGTACTCCTACGAGCAGTACTTC	CASSLRYSYEQYF
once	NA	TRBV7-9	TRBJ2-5	TGTGCCAGCAGCTCGCCGGGGCAGGGGATGGAGACCCAGTACTTC	CASSSPGQGMETQYF
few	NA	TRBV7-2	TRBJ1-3	TGTGCCAGCAGCGGAATAGCTGGAAACACCATATATTTT	CASSGIAGNTIYF
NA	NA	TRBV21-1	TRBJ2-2	TGTGCCAGCAGCAAAAGGGGCCTGGGAGGCGGGGAGCTGTTTTTT	CASSKRGLGGGELFF
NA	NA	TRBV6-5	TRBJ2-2	TGTGCCAGCAGCAACCCGGCACTAAGGGAGCTGTTTTTT	CASSNPALRELFF
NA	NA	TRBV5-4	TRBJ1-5	TGTGCCAGCAGCTTGGGGGGCCTTAATAGCAATCAGCCCCAGCATTTT	CASSLGGLNSNQPQHF